This T cell receptor (beta chain) emerged from a study of T-cell reconstitution after alpha-beta-depleted transplantation in children. Concerning this clonotype itself: Its antigen remains unidentified.

For TCRbeta, the library was prepared with unique molecular identifiers. One entry per CDR3 protein results from TCRdb running MiXCR on the PCR reads. The sample lists hundreds of thousands of distinct CDR3 sequences, about 16% seen once, with around two fifths in the top ten. CDR3 size: 12 residues. Trimming at V came to 10 bases and at J to 1 base, leaving 4 bases not matched to a gene. Germline assignment: CDR1 SEHNR and CDR2 FQNEAQ (reference sequence). Findings and caveats of the study: Newly made T cells mostly supplied T-cell counts and diversity one year after transplant. Some patients owed their high day-60 TCRbeta diversity to surviving recipient T cells and thymic progenitors.

The V gene is TRBV7-9, the J gene TRBJ2-7; 7 nucleotides match TRBD2. The sequencing used PBMCs, mostly from graft donor cells, collected 360 days after TCRalphabeta/CD19-depleted stem cell transplant. This clonotype originated in a male patient aged 2-15 years who had a stem cell transplant for acute lymphoblastic leukemia, so the T cells may come from the graft donor. Written as DNA, the CDR3 is TGTGCCACAAGGGAGGGGTCCTACGAGCAGTACTTC. Translated, it gives CATREGSYEQYF.